A selection of T cell receptor beta chains follows, all from one sample in a study of shared clonotypes between healthy human individuals. Assay: immunoSEQ multiplex PCR; the TCRdb copy retains only in-frame clones and omits some. Of 450,000 to 700,000 clones in the sample, roughly 95% were seen once. Sequencing input: naive CD8+ T cells sorted from blood. Receptors were obtained from a woman aged 25 to 45 in good health. Both conserved end residues are part of each CDR3.

TRBJ2-3 | 14 | TRBV5-5 | CATGVDLLLDTQYF
TRBJ2-7 | 12 | TRBV29-1 | CSVTGTAYEQYF
TRBJ2-2 | 16 | TRBV9 | CASSPGTSGNTGELFF
TRBJ2-7 | 14 | TRBV27 | CASSLGGRSYEQYF
TRBJ2-3 | 15 | TRBV27 | CASSLRAGGIDTQYF
TRBJ2-4 | 13 | TRBV27 | CASSLRGDGIQYF
TRBJ1-1 | 13 | TRBV28 | CASRTGTGWEAFF
TRBJ1-5 | 14 | TRBV28 | CATDLGPGMKPQHF
TRBJ1-5 | 14 | TRBV6-5 | CASSYGPANQPQHF
TRBJ2-5 | 14 | TRBV13 | CASSMTSGTETQYF
TRBJ2-7 | 14 | TRBV19 | CASSSYGGSYEQYF
TRBJ1-1 | 16 | TRBV13 | CASSRLLVDKNTEAFF
TRBJ2-1 | 16 | TRBV5-6 | CASSEGLAGGYNEQFF
TRBJ2-1 | 18 | TRBV14 | CASSRAGTQVPFGNEQFF
TRBJ2-2 | 13 | TRBV29-1 | CSVDYGSTGELFF
TRBJ2-1 | 15 | TRBV9 | CASSVDGGSTNEQFF
- | 13 | TRBV27 | CASSFGSAYEQYF
TRBJ1-1 | 14 | TRBV7-8 | CASSLGGVNTEAFF
TRBJ1-5 | 15 | TRBV19 | CASSIPVTSNQPQHF
TRBJ1-5 | 15 | TRBV28 | CASSLRDRGRQPQHF
TRBJ2-7 | 15 | TRBV5-6 | CASSLLYAAAYEQYF
TRBJ2-7 | 14 | TRBV27 | CASSSSSGTGEQYF
TRBJ1-1 | 14 | TRBV9 | CASSANRVNTEAFF
TRBJ2-5 | 12 | TRBV13 | CASSSGEETQYF
TRBJ1-3 | 14 | TRBV6-1 | CASSGDRLGNTIYF
TRBJ1-2 | 13 | TRBV29-1 | CSDRTTGGYGYTF
TRBJ2-4 | 12 | TRBV19 | CASMGSSFIQYF
TRBJ2-2 | 11 | TRBV19 | CASRFTGELFF
TRBJ2-5 | 14 | TRBV23-1 | CASFMGRYTGEQYF
TRBJ1-1 | 15 | TRBV19 | CASSMYQGVNTEAFF
TRBJ2-7 | 14 | TRBV5-8 | CASTQIGRGYEQYF
TRBJ2-7 | 17 | TRBV7-6 | CASSTLTSGRELYEQYF
TRBJ2-5 | 15 | TRBV28 | CTSSLTAGAQETQYF
TRBJ1-2 | 14 | TRBV5-4 | CASSHPTDNYGYTF
TRBJ1-1 | 15 | TRBV19 | CASSIGTGMDTEAFF
TRBJ2-7 | 15 | TRBV19 | CASSVTSGTSYEQYF
TRBJ2-1 | 10 | TRBV6-1 | CATVMGEQFF
TRBJ2-7 | 11 | TRBV5-4 | CAVASSYEQYF
TRBJ1-1 | 15 | TRBV27 | CASSLHYRVDTEAFF
TRBJ2-7 | 15 | TRBV7-9 | CASSPGGPNLYEQYF
TRBJ2-2 | 14 | TRBV9 | CASSVVSRTGELFF
TRBJ1-2 | 13 | TRBV5-4 | CASSGQGNYGYTF
TRBJ1-4 | 17 | TRBV5-8 | CASSLSGARFTNEKLFF
TRBJ2-3 | 15 | TRBV28 | CASSLLAGHTDTQYF
TRBJ1-4 | 10 | TRBV20-1 | CSARQEKLFF
TRBJ2-1 | 15 | TRBV28 | CASSLLLAGDYEQFF
TRBJ2-1 | 14 | TRBV15 | CATSAGGPFNEQFF
TRBJ1-3 | 12 | TRBV9 | CASSTSGNTIYF
TRBJ1-2 | 12 | TRBV5-4 | CATLGADYGYTF
TRBJ2-1 | 13 | TRBV7-9 | CASSFSPGVGQFF
TRBJ2-1 | 15 | TRBV4-1 | CASSRGLAATHEQFF
TRBJ2-2 | 13 | TRBV28 | CASSLTGTGELFF
TRBJ2-3 | 13 | TRBV7-2 | CASSLGSTDTQYF
TRBJ2-7 | 14 | TRBV7-6 | CASSLMGLTYEQYF
TRBJ1-1 | 17 | TRBV6-1 | CASSEARVLQGYGEAFF